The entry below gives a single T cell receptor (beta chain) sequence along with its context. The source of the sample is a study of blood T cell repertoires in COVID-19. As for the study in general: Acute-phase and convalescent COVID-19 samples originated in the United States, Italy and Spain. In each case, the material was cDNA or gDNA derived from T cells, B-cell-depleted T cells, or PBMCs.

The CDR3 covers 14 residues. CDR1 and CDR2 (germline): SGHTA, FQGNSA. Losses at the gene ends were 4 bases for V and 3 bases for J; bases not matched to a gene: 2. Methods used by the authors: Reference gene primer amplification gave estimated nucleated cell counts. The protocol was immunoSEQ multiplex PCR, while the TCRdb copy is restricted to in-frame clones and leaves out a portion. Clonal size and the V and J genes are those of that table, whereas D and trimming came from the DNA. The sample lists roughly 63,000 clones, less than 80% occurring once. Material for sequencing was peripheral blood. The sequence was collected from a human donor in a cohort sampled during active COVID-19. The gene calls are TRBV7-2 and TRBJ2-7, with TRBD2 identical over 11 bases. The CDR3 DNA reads TGTGCCAGCAGCTGGGGGACTAGCGGCTACGAGCAGTACTTC. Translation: CASSWGTSGYEQYF.